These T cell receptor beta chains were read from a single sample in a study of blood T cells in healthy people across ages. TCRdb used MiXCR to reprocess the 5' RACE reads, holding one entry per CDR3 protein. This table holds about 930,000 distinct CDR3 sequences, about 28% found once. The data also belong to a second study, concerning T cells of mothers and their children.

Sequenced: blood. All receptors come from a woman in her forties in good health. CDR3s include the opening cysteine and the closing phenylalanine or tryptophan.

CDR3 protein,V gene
CAGSPQGRQETQYF,TRBV18
CASGFGGFGNTEAFF,TRBV12-5
CSARAGARSPYEQYF,TRBV20-1
CASSSRLAGDNEQFF,TRBV11-1
CSARRIAGAAYEQYF,TRBV20-1
CASTPPGAEQYF,TRBV7-9
CSAGGLWTSGVNNEQFF,TRBV20-1
CASSRGLAKNIQYF,TRBV6-5
CASSAYSGQGFSGYTF,TRBV27
CASSQRLAGGMSSYNEQFF,TRBV4-2
CRPQGIATQYF,TRBV20-1
CASSSRDLAGGRYNEQFF,TRBV7-6
CASSPSYSSYLQETQYF,TRBV27
CASSQVGEEQFF,TRBV4-2
CSAGRGADTQYF,TRBV20-1
CASSWGDRLNTEAFF,TRBV5-1
CASSSPQGGETQYF,TRBV7-9
CASSQGGRVDSPLHF,TRBV4-3
CASSVDSFGGKETQYF,TRBV2
CSAVGGVNTEAFF,TRBV20-1
CASSLGGGGPYEQYF,TRBV7-2
CASSSGGGNEKLFF,TRBV7-2
CASGYSYEQYF,TRBV2
CASRLRGGGLTLSNEQYF,TRBV12-3/TRBV12-4
CASSPGTGGFQETQYF,TRBV9
CASTPEGQAGGTEAFF,TRBV6-6
CASSYSGTGRINEQFF,TRBV6-5
CASSPDRHNTEAFF,TRBV12-3/TRBV12-4
CSVGDGSSADEQFF,TRBV29-1
CASSGLRDGPYEQYF,TRBV7-2
CASSPVGTDTQYF,TRBV7-2
CASSLGRGPSSGANILTF,TRBV7-9
CASSQTTGETQYF,TRBV7-3
CASSPGQGEAKNIQYF,TRBV7-9
CSARADSNSYEQYF,TRBV20-1
CASSPGTGRIGLHF,TRBV9
CASSFFGQQQYF,TRBV27
CATQAGSNQPQHF,TRBV15
CASSPFKTTPRGQWAKNIQYF,TRBV25-1
CASSFGGGVGETQYF,TRBV12-3/TRBV12-4
CAISEMGQGTEQYF,TRBV10-3
CASSDGLAGVETQYF,TRBV12-3/TRBV12-4
CASSYSKDRGGHEQYF,TRBV6-2/TRBV6-3
CTSSLAEGEQFF,TRBV7-3
CAISSGQGEEQYF,TRBV10-3
CASSLNTGTALYEQYF,TRBV18
CASSKPSMEGSDTQYF,TRBV21-1
CSGGLENTGELFF,TRBV29-1
CASSEGTTDTQYF,TRBV2
CATQGGQGVYGYTF,TRBV10-3
CSARGWSPYNEQFF,TRBV20-1
CSARDGRRGDRGTQYF,TRBV20-1
CASSFFPSGGNEQYF,TRBV11-1
CASSLFSLGLTGTQYF,TRBV7-6
CASSLGPEDEQFF,TRBV12-3/TRBV12-4
CSVAGTGGLSSYNEQFF,TRBV29-1
CASSTADSPLHF,TRBV9
CASSRQGLSEGYTF,TRBV14
CASSLGRGQRNEKLFF,TRBV12-3/TRBV12-4
CASRGSGGGSYNEQFF,TRBV12-3/TRBV12-4